This TCR beta chain stems from a study of blood T cell repertoires in COVID-19. Profiled with immunoSEQ multiplex PCR; TCRdb holds only in-frame clones, not every one. This table holds approximately 450,000 clones, 70% to 90% found once. Looked up from germline, CDR1 is SGHDN and CDR2 is FVKESK. The V gene lost 5 bases and the J gene lost 3 bases, with 10 bases spanning the gap. The CDR3 contains 14 residues. The rearrangement uses TRBV14 and TRBJ2-2; possible D gene TRBD1, 5 bases. The clonotype comes from a woman aged 18-29 years with acute COVID-19. Sequenced input: PBMCs or T cells enriched from blood (not recorded which). The CDR3 nucleotides are TGTGCCAGCAGCTCTAGGGGTCACACCGGGGAGCTGTTTTTT. Its protein product is CASSSRGHTGELFF.